This T cell receptor beta chain was sequenced for a study of cytomegalovirus exposure and HLA in healthy donors. Whole-study findings and limits: Most subjects had HLA-A and HLA-B alleles reportedly predicted accurately by TCR beta sequences. Clonal expansion, a later analysis showed, was greater in HLA-associated TCR beta chains than in equally common others. Within an earlier analysis, most TCR beta V segments proved productive either about 90% or about 30% of the time.

The PCR used 60 Vbeta and 13 Jbeta primers. Assay used: immunoSEQ multiplex PCR; TCRdb lists only in-frame clones, some missing. Here the sample table reports roughly 53,000 clones. On this clone itself: Its antigen remains unknown.

Sequencing was done on a sample of PBMCs. The receptor was isolated from a man younger than 35 in good health and CMV-seropositive.

This CDR3 is CASSYVAQPQHF. The DNA of the CDR3 is TGTGCCAGCAGTTACGTGGCCCAGCCCCAGCATTTT. The chain joins TRBV2 to TRBJ1-5; D remains unclear. There are 12 residues in the CDR3. V was clipped by 5 bases and J by 7 bases, with 9 bases between them. Germline CDR1 is SNHLY and CDR2 is FYNNEI.